In its sample, the clone carrying this T cell receptor (beta chain) was seen a few times. Its matching antigen is unknown. The data derive from a study of T cell repertoires in cytomegalovirus infection. On the study more broadly: Use of recently identified HLA-C-restricted and well-studied HLA-B-restricted CMV epitopes was part of the study. Public TCR beta signatures marked donors with CMV infection and the matching HLA. Study-wide findings and caveats: Pooled public TCR beta family frequency picked out CMV carriers with the relevant HLA. HLA-C-restricted CMV-specific TCR beta clonotypes were dominant in the ex vivo response.

This CDR3 region has 11 residues. V dropped 6 bases and J dropped 9 bases, with 15 bases sitting between them. Germline CDR1 SQVTM, CDR2 ANQGSEA. TCRdb reprocessed the reads via MiXCR and lists one record per CDR3 protein. The repertoire includes around 140,000 distinct CDR3 sequences, around 30% of them detected once, and 45% to 55% sits in the top ten. Sequenced here: CD8+ T cells from cultured PBMCs, sampled from culture after CMV antigen stimulation. This TCR derives from a human donor in good health (CMV status not recorded). Some clones in this sample may be carry-over from other donors' samples. The gene calls are TRBV29-1 and TRBJ2-7; tentatively, D is TRBD1 (6 bases). This chain's CDR3 is CSVTLMGAQYF. CDR3 nucleotide sequence: TGCAGCGTCACCCTTATGGGGGCGCAGTACTTC.